The 19 T cell receptor beta chains below come from one sample, sequenced in a study of OX40 agonist ivuxolimab in advanced cancers. The protocol was immunoSEQ multiplex PCR, while the TCRdb copy is restricted to in-frame clones and leaves out a portion. The sample gives around 74,000 clones, 85% to 95% of which show up once; about 11% is in the top ten. The material was CD4+ or CD8+ T cells sorted from blood, obtained in a trial of the OX40 agonist ivuxolimab. These receptors came from an adult with an advanced solid tumor such as melanoma, head and neck, liver or kidney cancer.

The chain uses TRBV6-5 and TRBJ2-7; TRBD2 matches at 10 bases. The V gene end was trimmed by 11 bases and the J gene end by 3 bases; junction bases not matched to a gene: 13. Germline values: CDR1 MNHEY, CDR2 SVGAGI. The CDR3 has 15 amino acids. This CDR3 is CAVKELLAGRYEQYF. The CDR3 nucleotides read TGTGCCGTCAAGGAATTACTAGCGGGGCGCTACGAGCAGTACTTC.

The CDR3 loop reads CAIAQGRSNYGYTF. CDR3 nucleotide sequence: TGTGCCATTGCACAGGGGCGATCTAACTATGGCTACACCTTC. The V and J genes are TRBV10-3 and TRBJ1-2; 7 nucleotides align to TRBD1. V shed 9 bases, J shed 0 bases, and the junction held 7 bases outside the gene matches. The CDR3 length is 14 residues. Germline V gene data show CDR1 as ENHRY and CDR2 as SYGVKD.

This chain uses TRBV2 with TRBJ2-1; 8 positions agree with TRBD2. CDR3 length equals 14 residues. Germline-derived CDR1 and CDR2 are SNHLY and FYNNEI. V shed 4 bases, J shed 7 bases, and the junction held 6 bases outside the gene matches. CDR3 region: CASSGQRGWNEQFF. CDR3 sequence (DNA): TGTGCCAGCAGTGGCCAGCGGGGGTGGAATGAGCAGTTCTTC.

The chain uses TRBV6-6 and TRBJ2-7, with a weak D call TRBD1 (5 bases). CDR1 and CDR2 from the germline V gene are MNHNY and SVGAGI (reference sequence). The CDR3 runs 12 residues. V lost 8 bases, J lost 5 bases, and 13 bases lay in between. CDR3 protein: CASGSGWNEQYF. The DNA for the CDR3 is TGTGCCAGCGGGTCAGGGTGGAACGAGCAGTACTTC.

This clone was observed once. The rearrangement uses TRBV5-1 and TRBJ2-3; no reliable D call. Deletions cut 6 bases from V and 5 bases from J, with 13 bases between. CDR1 and CDR2 (germline): SGHRS, YFSETQ. The CDR3 sequence is 13 residues long. The CDR3 loop is CASNFMTIDTQYF. In DNA, the CDR3 is TGCGCCAGCAACTTTATGACAATAGATACGCAGTATTTT.

The chain employs TRBV27 and TRBJ1-2, with a weak D call TRBD1 (5 bases). The CDR3 sequence is 14 residues long. Germline V gene lookup returns CDR1 MNHEY and CDR2 SMNVEV (reference sequence). Trimming shortened V by 3 bases and J by 3 bases, and 11 bases separated the two germline ends. Written as DNA, the CDR3 is TGTGCCAGCAGTTTCCTAGTGGGGGACTATGGCTACACCTTC. Translation gives CASSFLVGDYGYTF.

The chain recombines TRBV11-2 with TRBJ2-3, with unresolved D. With 5 bases removed from V and 2 bases from J, the gap between germline ends came to 20 bases. There are 17 residues in the CDR3. Germline assignment: CDR1 SGHAT and CDR2 FQNNGV. This CDR3 reads CASSPFLRLGFTDTQYF. CDR3 bases: TGTGCCAGCAGCCCATTCCTCAGACTGGGCTTCACAGATACGCAGTATTTT.

The V call is TRBV6-5, the J call TRBJ2-3; 8 bases align to TRBD1. CDR3 length: 15 residues. CDR1 MNHEY and CDR2 SVGAGI come from the germline V gene. V shed 5 bases and J 2 bases; nucleotides not matched to a gene: 6. The CDR3 sequence is CASSGSQGATDTQYF. The CDR3 DNA sequence: TGTGCCAGCAGTGGAAGCCAGGGGGCCACAGATACGCAGTATTTT.

The chain has TRBV10-2 and TRBJ2-7; no reliable D call. Trimming stripped 6 bases from V and 4 bases from J, with 4 bases between. The CDR3 is 10 residues long. Germline CDR1 and CDR2: WSHSY and SAAADI. The CDR3 loop reads CASSGYEQYF. Here the CDR3 DNA reads TGCGCCAGCAGCGGTTACGAGCAGTACTTC.

V usage is TRBV5-6 and J usage is TRBJ2-7; D not resolved. The V gene lost 4 bases and the J gene lost 0 bases, with 2 bases spanning the gap. CDR3 length: 11 amino acids. Germline V gene lookup returns CDR1 SGHDT and CDR2 YYEEEE. CDR3 in amino acids: CASSHSYEQYF. DNA of the CDR3: TGTGCCAGCAGCCACTCCTACGAGCAGTACTTC.

This clone occurred many times. The genes are TRBV5-4 and TRBJ2-2; D remains unclear. The CDR3 sequence is 15 residues long. Trimming left V 0 bases short and J 2 bases short, with 8 bases between. Germline CDR1 and CDR2: SGHNT and YYREEE (reference sequence). The CDR3 DNA reads as TGTGCCAGCAGCTTGGGCCCTCTTAACACCGGGGAGCTGTTTTTT. It encodes CASSLGPLNTGELFF.

The J gene is TRBJ2-5, the V gene TRBV13; the D is unclear. The CDR3 contains 17 residues. Trimming cost V 5 bases and J 3 bases, with 22 bases left between them. In germline, CDR1 is PRHDT, CDR2 FYEKMQ (reference sequence). For the CDR3, the DNA is TGTGCCAGCAGCCCCCTGGTGGGCCCAGAGCCGAAAGAGACCCAGTACTTC. It is translated as CASSPLVGPEPKETQYF.

The chain has TRBV30 and TRBJ1-1, with D perhaps TRBD1 (5 bases). V was cut by 2 bases and J by 0 bases, with 13 bases left in between. CDR3 size: 15 residues. The germline CDR1 and CDR2 sequences are GTSNPN and SVGIG (reference sequence). Here the CDR3 reads CAWSTAGPMNTEAFF. The CDR3 DNA sequence: TGTGCCTGGAGTACGGCGGGACCCATGAACACTGAAGCTTTCTTT.

The chain joins TRBV11-2 to TRBJ1-5; D is unresolved. V gave up 5 bases and J gave up 1 base, with 6 bases separating them. The CDR3 runs to 13 residues. Germline-derived CDR1 and CDR2 are SGHAT and FQNNGV. The CDR3 is CASSHMSNQPQHF. CDR3 nucleotides: TGTGCCAGCAGCCACATGAGCAATCAGCCCCAGCATTTT.

V usage is TRBV4-2 and J usage is TRBJ1-4; TRBD1 matches at 7 bases. This CDR3 comprises 17 residues. Per germline, CDR1 LGHNA and CDR2 YNFKEQ. The J segment lost 7 bases and the V segment lost 1 base, leaving 12 bases of the junction unmatched. The CDR3 bases are TGTGCCAGCAGCCAAGTCCCCGGGACAGTTCACGGTGAAAAACTGTTTTTT. Encoded protein: CASSQVPGTVHGEKLFF.

The V gene is TRBV27, the J gene TRBJ1-4; D ambiguous. The CDR3 runs to 14 residues. Germline V gene sequence: CDR1 MNHEY, CDR2 SMNVEV (reference sequence). Trimming took 4 bases from V and 8 from J, leaving 14 bases between them. CDR3 DNA: TGTGCCAGCAGTTGGACTCCGTCGGGGGAAAAACTGTTTTTT. Its translation is CASSWTPSGEKLFF.

In its sample, this clone was seen once. The rearrangement joins TRBV7-2 to TRBJ2-7; D is undetermined. The CDR3 length is 12 residues. Germline loops: CDR1 SGHTA, CDR2 FQGNSA. V gave up 5 bases and J gave up 3 bases, with 8 bases separating them. For the CDR3, the DNA is TGTGCCAGCAGCCAGATGGGCTACGAGCAGTACTTC. Amino acid sequence: CASSQMGYEQYF.

A single count supports this clone. V is TRBV27 and J is TRBJ2-1; 7 bases map to TRBD2. CDR1 and CDR2 (germline): MNHEY, SMNVEV (reference sequence). After removal of 4 bases from V and 3 bases from J, the junction contained 9 bases not matched to a gene. The CDR3 is made up of 16 amino acids. Here the CDR3 DNA reads TGTGCCAGCAGTTGGGGAGCGGGGAACCTCTACAATGAGCAGTTCTTC. As protein: CASSWGAGNLYNEQFF.

The chain employs TRBV9 and TRBJ2-3; the D gene is possibly TRBD2 (5 bases). Germline values: CDR1 SGDLS, CDR2 YYNGEE. This CDR3 is built from 17 residues. V lost 4 bases to trimming and J lost 2 bases, with 20 bases between them. The CDR3 spells CASSPTLSGLLTDTQYF. CDR3 nucleotides: TGTGCCAGCAGCCCAACTTTGTCAGGACTCCTCACAGATACGCAGTATTTT. Filled out from reference TRBV9 and TRBJ2-3, the complete variable domain reads DSGVTQTPKHLITATGQRVTLRCSPRSGDLSVYWYQQSLDQGLQFLIQYYNGEERAKGNILERFSAQQFPDLHSELNLSSLELGDSALYFCASSPTLSGLLTDTQYFGPGTRLTVL.